The sequence of this TCR beta chain was determined in a study of response to subunit inactivated influenza vaccine. About this clonotype itself: Antigen unknown.

Germline V CDR1 and CDR2: WSHSY, SAAADI. The CDR3 is 13 residues long. Trimming removed 3 bases at V and 10 bases at J, with 13 bases between. One entry per CDR3 protein, called by TCRdb with MiXCR from the RT-PCR reads. The repertoire holds some 520,000 distinct CDR3 sequences, approximately 16% seen once, with around 3% in the top ten. Findings and caveats of the study: Few additional T cells are recruited per seasonal influenza vaccination, authors suggested.

This sequence originates from a man aged 50-75 years who received an inactivated influenza vaccine. This rearrangement joins TRBV10-2 to TRBJ2-1; D remains ambiguous. This sample comprised CD4+ T cells sorted from PBMCs, obtained roughly 24 months after vaccination. The CDR3 region is CASSEVRVGEQFF. As DNA, the CDR3 is TGCGCCAGCAGTGAAGTCCGGGTTGGGGAGCAGTTCTTC.